Listed below are T cell receptor beta chains from one sample, sequenced in a study of shared clonotypes between healthy human individuals. TCRdb keeps only in-frame clones here, not all; method: immunoSEQ multiplex PCR. Counted here are some 530,000 clones, about 72% occurring once; the ten biggest clones make up approximately 12%. The material sequenced was PBMCs. The receptors were gathered from a woman aged 40-49 years in good health. Some clones in this sample may be carry-over from other donors' samples. The CDR3 runs from the conserved cysteine through the conserved F or W. The order of the fields is CDR3 DNA, CDR3 protein, J gene, D gene, clone size, V gene. The D gene is left open where the match is weak. Where a row states a size, it is once, few, many or the class of an expanded clone; other rows omit it.

DNA: TGTGCCAGCAGCTTAAGGGGCGGGAGGGCCGCAGATACGCAGTATTTT; CDR3: CASSLRGGRAADTQYF; J: TRBJ2-3; D: TRBD2; size: .; V: TRBV7-3
DNA: TGTGCCTGGAGCCGGGGACAGGGGGCGGGGGCTAATGAAAAACTGTTTTTT; CDR3: CAWSRGQGAGANEKLFF; J: TRBJ1-4; D: TRBD1; size: few; V: TRBV30
DNA: TGTGCCAGCAGCTTAATGAATGGGGAGCTGTTTTTT; CDR3: CASSLMNGELFF; J: TRBJ2-2; D: .; size: .; V: TRBV7-6
DNA: TGTGCCAGTAGTCCTCGGACTAGCGGTGGCGCAGATACGCAGTATTTT; CDR3: CASSPRTSGGADTQYF; J: TRBJ2-3; D: TRBD2; size: .; V: TRBV19
DNA: TGTGCCTGGAGTCGCGACAGCTACGGCTACACCTTC; CDR3: CAWSRDSYGYTF; J: TRBJ1-2; D: .; size: .; V: TRBV30
DNA: TGTGCCAGCTCACCACCCACAGGGTTCTACGAGCAGTACTTC; CDR3: CASSPPTGFYEQYF; J: TRBJ2-7; D: .; size: .; V: TRBV18
DNA: TGTGCCAGTAGCTTTAGCGCGGATGAAAAACTGTTTTTT; CDR3: CASSFSADEKLFF; J: TRBJ1-4; D: .; size: .; V: TRBV7-8
DNA: TGTGCCAGCAGTGGACCCGGGCAGGACTACGAGCAGTACTTC; CDR3: CASSGPGQDYEQYF; J: TRBJ2-7; D: .; size: once; V: TRBV6-1
DNA: TGTGCCAGCTTGGGGTACAATGAGCAGTTCTTC; CDR3: CASLGYNEQFF; J: TRBJ2-1; D: .; size: few; V: TRBV2
DNA: TGTGCCAGCAGCTTCAGGGACAGGGCAGATACGCAGTATTTT; CDR3: CASSFRDRADTQYF; J: TRBJ2-3; D: TRBD1; size: few; V: TRBV9
DNA: TGTGCCAGCAGCCGGGGGGCAGGACGGGGGGAGACCCAGTACTTC; CDR3: CASSRGAGRGETQYF; J: TRBJ2-5; D: .; size: .; V: TRBV6-5
DNA: TGTGCCAGCAGCTCCAGACTAGCGGCTTCCTACGAGCAGTACTTC; CDR3: CASSSRLAASYEQYF; J: TRBJ2-7; D: TRBD2; size: .; V: TRBV7-2
DNA: TGCGCCAGCAGCTTAACACAGATTGACTATGGCTACACCTTC; CDR3: CASSLTQIDYGYTF; J: TRBJ1-2; D: .; size: .; V: TRBV5-1
DNA: TGTGCCAGCATCCTTTCCCCGCCGGGACAAGTGTGTGAAAAACTGTTTTTT; CDR3: CASILSPPGQVCEKLFF; J: TRBJ1-4; D: .; size: .; V: TRBV5-6
DNA: TGCGCCAGCAGCTTGCCTGATGAAAAACTGTTTTTT; CDR3: CASSLPDEKLFF; J: TRBJ1-4; D: .; size: few; V: TRBV5-1
DNA: TGTGCCAGCAGTCGACTAGCGGGACAGGGAGATACGCAGTATTTT; CDR3: CASSRLAGQGDTQYF; J: TRBJ2-3; D: TRBD2; size: many; V: TRBV6-4